The clone carrying this T cell receptor beta chain was detected ten times or more. The target antigen is unknown. Full-length variable regions came from constant-region reverse primers plus semi-nested Nested Universal Primer A PCR. TCRdb redid the calling of the 5' RACE reads with MiXCR, one entry per CDR3 protein. This sample has 50,000 to 60,000 distinct CDR3 sequences, with around 21% found just once. Cells sorted as Tregs were CD4+, CD25+ and CD127-/low. The CDR3 spans 12 residues. Trimming pared 4 bases from V and 9 bases from J, leaving 13 bases between. Per the germline V gene, CDR1 is WNHNN and CDR2 is SYGVQD (reference sequence). Overall study results and limits: Tumor memory CD4+ T cell TCR gene usage clustered with blood and lymph node memory CD4+ cells and lymph node naive CD4+ cells.

The chain links TRBV10-1 to TRBJ2-7; the D is unclear. Specimen: tumor-infiltrating Tregs sorted from the breast tumor. This TCR came from a female donor with breast cancer. CDR3 sequence: CASSVSRLPQYF. CDR3 nucleotide sequence: TGCGCCAGCAGTGTAAGCAGGCTCCCGCAGTACTTC.